Following are 22 T cell receptor beta chains from one sample sequenced in a study of OX40 agonist ivuxolimab in advanced cancers. Profiled with immunoSEQ multiplex PCR; TCRdb holds only in-frame clones, not every one. The repertoire holds 39,000 or so clones, with 65% to 90% as singletons. The specimen was CD4+ or CD8+ T cells sorted from blood, collected in a trial of the OX40 agonist ivuxolimab. The receptors here all came from an adult with an advanced solid tumor such as melanoma, head and neck, liver or kidney cancer.

V is TRBV7-2 and J is TRBJ1-4; 8 bases are a match to TRBD1. Per the germline V gene, CDR1 is SGHTA and CDR2 is FQGNSA. Trimming took 3 bases from V and 5 from J; bases not matched to a gene: 2. The CDR3 totals 14 residues. The CDR3 here is CASSFRDRNEKLFF. Here the CDR3 DNA reads TGTGCCAGCAGCTTTAGGGACAGGAATGAAAAACTGTTTTTT. Filled out from reference TRBV7-2 and TRBJ1-4, the complete variable domain reads GAGVSQSPSNKVTEKGKDVELRCDPISGHTALYWYRQSLGQGLEFLIYFQGNSAPDKSGLPSDRFSAERTGGSVSTLTIQRTQQEDSAVYLCASSFRDRNEKLFFGSGTQLSVL.

V usage is TRBV27 and J usage is TRBJ2-7; TRBD2 might be the D (6 bases). V was trimmed by 8 bases and J by 1 base, leaving 12 bases between them. The CDR3 covers 13 residues. Germline CDR1 and CDR2: MNHEY and SMNVEV (reference sequence). For the CDR3, the DNA is TGTGCCAGCGGGAGGACATCTTCCTACGAGCAGTACTTC. It yields the protein CASGRTSSYEQYF.

The CDR3 DNA reads as TGCGCCAGCAGCTCCCGGCTAGCGGGTAACTCCTACGAGCAGTACTTC. This gives the protein CASSSRLAGNSYEQYF. The chain employs TRBV5-1 and TRBJ2-7; 8 bases are shared with TRBD2. V lost 3 bases and J lost 0; bases outside the gene matches: 8. The CDR3 is 16 residues long. The germline V gene encodes CDR1 SGHRS and CDR2 YFSETQ.

This clone was seen more than once but under ten times. The genes are TRBV4-3 and TRBJ2-4, with D tentatively TRBD1 (8 bases). The germline gives CDR1 LGHNA, CDR2 YSLEER. The CDR3 length is 14 residues. Trimming removed 5 bases from V and 7 bases from J, with 15 bases in between. CDR3 in amino acids: CASSYYRGGNIQYF. In DNA, the CDR3 is TGCGCCAGCAGCTACTACAGGGGGGGGAACATTCAGTACTTC.

CDR3 DNA: TGTGCCAGCAGGGCAGCGGGAGACTCTGAGCAGTACTTC. Its protein is CASRAAGDSEQYF. The chain employs TRBV7-9 and TRBJ2-7, with TRBD2 matching 8 bases. The CDR3 has 13 residues. The J segment lost 7 bases and the V segment lost 6 bases, leaving 8 bases of the junction unmatched. Looked up from germline, CDR1 is SEHNR and CDR2 is FQNEAQ (reference sequence).

The genes are TRBV29-1 and TRBJ2-7, with D unclear. V dropped 5 bases and J dropped 7 bases, with 9 bases sitting between them. This CDR3 is 10 amino acids long. Germline CDR1 reads SQVTM; CDR2 reads ANQGSEA. DNA of the CDR3: TGCAGCGTTAAACAGAGAGAGCAGTACTTC. Translation gives CSVKQREQYF.

The CDR3 spells CASSSYVQRGSPYEQYF. The CDR3 region has the DNA TGTGCCAGCAGTTCCTATGTTCAGAGGGGATCGCCCTACGAGCAGTACTTC. The V call is TRBV28, the J call TRBJ2-7, with D perhaps given as TRBD1 or TRBD2 (5 bases each). The V gene's germline CDR1 is MDHEN and CDR2 SYDVKM. The CDR3 consists of 17 residues. V lost 4 bases, J lost 2 bases, and 21 bases lay in between.

The V gene is TRBV28, the J gene TRBJ1-5; D remains unclear. The CDR3 consists of 14 residues. Germline V gene lookup returns CDR1 MDHEN and CDR2 SYDVKM. The ends were cut back, 4 bases at V and 1 base at J, with 8 bases in the middle. The CDR3 DNA is TGTGCCAGCAGTTATCTGGGGAGCAATCAGCCCCAGCATTTT. Its translation: CASSYLGSNQPQHF.

This clone was seen more than once but under ten times. The chain recombines TRBV11-2 with TRBJ2-1, with TRBD1 matching over 7 bases. J gave up 6 bases and V 1 base, and 3 bases lay outside the gene matches. This CDR3 is built from 14 residues. Per germline, CDR1 SGHAT and CDR2 FQNNGV. The CDR3 nucleotides read TGTGCCAGCAGCTTAGGACAGGGTGGCAATGAGCAGTTCTTC. This translates into CASSLGQGGNEQFF.

The chain joins TRBV6-5 to TRBJ2-5; D call uncertain. V lost 2 bases and J 1 base, leaving 8 bases between the germline ends. Germline V gene data show CDR1 as MNHEY and CDR2 as SVGAGI. The CDR3 length is 14 residues. Written as DNA, the CDR3 is TGTGCCAGCAGTTACGTGACAAGCCAAGAGACCCAGTACTTC. Protein: CASSYVTSQETQYF.

The chain carries TRBV7-6 and TRBJ2-3; 8 positions match TRBD2. The CDR3 contains 15 residues. Germline loops: CDR1 SGHVS, CDR2 FNYEAQ. V shed 5 bases and J 5 bases; nucleotides not matched to a gene: 9. The CDR3 loop is CASSTRGSGIDTQYF. CDR3 bases: TGTGCCAGCAGCACCAGAGGTAGCGGGATAGATACGCAGTATTTT.

This rearrangement joins TRBV9 to TRBJ2-2; D is possibly TRBD1 (6 bases). The germline V gene encodes CDR1 SGDLS and CDR2 YYNGEE. V lost 0 bases, J lost 2 bases, and 11 bases lay in between. This CDR3 is 16 amino acids long. The CDR3: CASSVGGGLNTGELFF. The CDR3 region has the DNA TGTGCCAGCAGCGTAGGTGGGGGCCTTAACACCGGGGAGCTGTTTTTT.

This clone is termed medium-sized. The chain has TRBV7-9 and TRBJ2-5; possible D gene TRBD1, 5 bases. The V end lost 1 base, the J end lost 2 bases, and 11 bases lay between the germline ends. CDR3 length: 15 residues. From germline, CDR1 is SEHNR and CDR2 FQNEAQ (reference sequence). The CDR3 reads CASSLVTAKQETQYF. DNA for the CDR3: TGTGCCAGCAGCTTAGTGACAGCCAAGCAAGAGACCCAGTACTTC.

The J gene is TRBJ2-7, the V gene TRBV7-8, with 9 bases matching TRBD2. This CDR3 region has 14 residues. V gave up 5 bases and J gave up 2 bases; unmatched junction bases: 4. In germline, CDR1 is SGHVS, CDR2 FQNEAQ. CDR3: CASSPREGPYEQYF. CDR3 sequence (DNA): TGTGCCAGCAGCCCGCGGGAGGGCCCCTACGAGCAGTACTTC.

The chain is built from TRBV7-2 and TRBJ2-7; D perhaps matches TRBD2 (7 bases). Trimming pared 3 bases from V and 4 bases from J, leaving 13 bases between. CDR3 length: 14 amino acids. Germline CDR1 and CDR2: SGHTA and FQGNSA. Written as DNA, the CDR3 is TGTGCCAGCAGCTTGGAGGGGGGGACTTACGAGCAGTACTTC. Translation: CASSLEGGTYEQYF. Full variable domain (rest looked up from reference TRBV7-2 and TRBJ2-7): GAGVSQSPSNKVTEKGKDVELRCDPISGHTALYWYRQSLGQGLEFLIYFQGNSAPDKSGLPSDRFSAERTGGSVSTLTIQRTQQEDSAVYLCASSLEGGTYEQYFGPGTRLTVT.

Judged by abundance, this clone is medium-sized. The chain links TRBV4-2 to TRBJ2-7, with D unclear. The CDR3 is 13 amino acids. The germline CDR1 and CDR2 sequences are LGHNA and YNFKEQ. V was pared by 0 bases and J by 1 base, with 4 bases between. This CDR3 reads CASSQDGSYEQYF. DNA of the CDR3: TGTGCCAGCAGCCAAGACGGGTCCTACGAGCAGTACTTC.

The chain links TRBV28 to TRBJ1-1; weak D call: TRBD1 (6 bases). CDR1 and CDR2 (germline): MDHEN, SYDVKM. V gave up 0 bases and J gave up 6 bases, with 14 bases separating them. This CDR3 spans 15 amino acids. The DNA of the CDR3 is TGTGCCAGCAGTTTATGGGGGGCGGCCGTGGCTGAAGCTTTCTTT. It encodes CASSLWGAAVAEAFF.

This chain links TRBV28 with TRBJ2-1; D may correspond to TRBD1 or TRBD2 (5 bases each). The V gene's germline CDR1 is MDHEN and CDR2 SYDVKM. The CDR3 consists of 16 residues. V was clipped by 6 bases and J by 8 bases, with 23 bases between them. The CDR3 nucleotides are TGTGCCAGCAGCGCTACATCTCGTATCGAGGGGTATGAGCAGTTCTTC. Translation: CASSATSRIEGYEQFF.

The genes are TRBV25-1 and TRBJ1-1; D ambiguous. The CDR3 is 12 residues long. V lost 1 base and J lost 8, with 8 bases in between. Per germline, CDR1 MGHDK and CDR2 SYGVNS. The CDR3 coding sequence is TGTGCCAGCAGTGAATTAGGCGGGGAAGCTTTCTTT. This sequence encodes CASSELGGEAFF.

The chain joins TRBV6-5 to TRBJ2-3, with unresolved D. Trimming stripped 5 bases from V and 8 bases from J, with 8 bases between. CDR1 is MNHEY and CDR2 is SVGAGI in the germline V gene. This CDR3 has 11 residues. The CDR3 protein is CASSPQTTQYF. CDR3 nucleotides: TGTGCCAGCAGTCCTCAAACTACGCAGTATTTT.

This sequence joins TRBV29-1 and TRBJ2-7, with TRBD1 matching over 7 bases. The CDR3 contains 15 residues. The germline gives CDR1 SQVTM, CDR2 ANQGSEA. Trimming cost V 2 bases and J 1 base; bases outside gene matches: 8. Here the CDR3 reads CSVESDRSNSYEQYF. The DNA of the CDR3 is TGCAGCGTTGAATCGGACAGGTCAAATTCCTACGAGCAGTACTTC.

The chain is built from TRBV27 and TRBJ2-5; 7 nucleotides agree with TRBD2. The CDR3 loop spans 15 amino acids. Germline V gene data show CDR1 as MNHEY and CDR2 as SMNVEV (reference sequence). The junction had 6 bases not matched to a gene; V was cut back by 3 bases and J by 2 bases. CDR3 bases: TGTGCCAGCAGTTTCCGGGCCGGGAGGCAAGAGACCCAGTACTTC. This codes for CASSFRAGRQETQYF.